Included here is one T cell receptor beta chain sequence, with context. What it binds is unknown. CDR1 and CDR2 from the germline V gene are KGHSH and LQKENI. V lost 6 bases and J lost 3; bases outside the gene matches: 2. This CDR3 region has 13 residues. This record belongs to a study of T cells in narcolepsy. Study results and limitations: Blood of same and different patients, but not healthy controls, reportedly held recurring autoreactive clonotypes. Comparing one patient's CSF and blood CD4+ clonotypes highlighted HCRT- and TRIB2-specific autoreactive clonotypes. Some memory CD4+ repertoires had no autoreactive clone sequences.

The method was immunoSEQ multiplex PCR; TCRdb's version includes in-frame clones alone and lacks a portion of them. The data show approximately 30,000 clones, 80% seen once. This clonotype was obtained from a human donor in good health. This chain uses TRBV18 with TRBJ2-7, with 10 bases matching TRBD1. Source material: memory (CD45RA-) CD4+ T cells from blood. In DNA form, the CDR3 reads TGTGCCAGCTCTAGGACAGGGGGCTACGAGCAGTACTTC. Encoded protein: CASSRTGGYEQYF.